The next 9 T cell receptor beta chains were all read from a single sample in a study of cytomegalovirus exposure and HLA in healthy donors. The PCR used 60 Vbeta and 13 Jbeta primers. The repertoire was sequenced with immunoSEQ multiplex PCR; TCRdb's copy has only in-frame clones and lacks some. Here the sample spans around 150,000 clones, around 88% being singletons. Sequencing was carried out using PBMCs. The receptor set was obtained from a woman aged 25 to 39 in good health and CMV-seronegative.

The chain combines TRBV7-3 with TRBJ2-7; 7 nucleotides align to TRBD2. Germline V gene data show CDR1 as SGHTA and CDR2 as FQGTGA. This CDR3 region has 15 residues. J gave up 2 bases and V 4 bases, and 8 bases lay outside the gene matches. CDR3 DNA: TGTGCCAGCAGCTCCTTTGCGGGGAGGGCCTACGAGCAGTACTTC. Translated: CASSSFAGRAYEQYF.

The rearrangement joins TRBV27 to TRBJ2-7; 16 positions match TRBD2. With V trimmed by 10 bases and J by 2 bases, 8 bases remained unmatched. The V gene's germline CDR1 is MNHEY and CDR2 SMNVEV (reference sequence). The CDR3 has 16 residues. CDR3 amino acids: CATGTSGRAGAYEQYF. The CDR3 bases are TGTGCCACTGGGACTAGCGGGAGGGCCGGGGCCTACGAGCAGTACTTC.

The chain links TRBV12-5 to TRBJ2-7; 9 bases match TRBD1. Germline V lookup: CDR1 LGHNT, CDR2 FRNRAP. The CDR3 has 15 amino acids. Losses at the gene ends were 6 bases for V and 0 bases for J; bases not matched to a gene: 6. In DNA, the CDR3 is TGTGCTAGTGGCCTGACAGGGGGAAGCTCCTACGAGCAGTACTTC. Protein product: CASGLTGGSSYEQYF.

In this sample, this clone turned up once. This CDR3 is CASSLGRGYYEQYF. The CDR3, as DNA: TGTGCCAGCAGCTTAGGGCGGGGTTACTACGAGCAGTACTTC. The rearrangement uses TRBV7-9 and TRBJ2-7; D may be TRBD2 (6 bases). With 1 base removed from V and 3 bases from J, the gap between germline ends came to 10 bases. Germline V gene sequence: CDR1 SEHNR, CDR2 FQNEAQ (reference sequence). This CDR3 has 14 residues.

A word on this clone: The junction does not match germline at one end; this may be a read error. The chain uses TRBV7-3 and TRBJ2-1; 9 nucleotides align to TRBD2. This CDR3 has 14 residues. Germline-derived CDR1 and CDR2 are SGHTA and FQGTGA. This CDR3 reads CASSPGTSYNGQFF. DNA for the CDR3: TGTGCCAGCAGCCCCGGGACTAGCTACAATGGGCAGTTCTTC.

The chain's CDR3 is CASSPPGGQNYGYTF. Written as DNA, the CDR3 is TGTGCCAGCTCACCACCGGGGGGACAGAACTATGGCTACACCTTC. J is TRBJ1-2 and V is TRBV18; 7 bases line up with TRBD1. The CDR3 consists of 15 residues. Per germline, CDR1 KGHSH and CDR2 LQKENI. Trimming took 0 bases from V and 2 from J; bases not matched to a gene: 3.

The chain is built from TRBV18 and TRBJ2-3; 8 bases agree with TRBD2. V lost 11 bases, J lost 2 bases, and 6 bases stayed unmatched. The length of the CDR3 is 13 residues. Germline CDR1 KGHSH, CDR2 LQKENI. CDR3 residues: CAAAGGFTDTQYF. Here the CDR3 DNA reads TGTGCCGCGGCGGGGGGTTTCACAGATACGCAGTATTTT. The full variable domain, in which reference TRBV18 and TRBJ2-3 provide the parts outside the CDR3, is NAGVMQNPRHLVRRRGQEARLRCSPMKGHSHVYWYRQLPEEGLKFMVYLQKENIIDESGMPKERFSAEFPKEGPSILRIQQVVRGDSAAYFCAAAGGFTDTQYFGPGTRLTVL.

The V and J genes are TRBV7-2 and TRBJ1-1, with 9 positions matching TRBD1. CDR1 SGHTA and CDR2 FQGNSA come from the germline V gene. The junction had 9 bases not matched to a gene; V was cut back by 5 bases and J by 5 bases. This CDR3 is 15 amino acids long. The CDR3 nucleotides read TGTGCCAGCAGCATCCAGGGACAGGGTGGAACTGAAGCTTTCTTT. Translated, it gives CASSIQGQGGTEAFF.

This clone was detected a few times. The genes are TRBV13 and TRBJ1-1, with unresolved D. CDR1 and CDR2 (germline): PRHDT, FYEKMQ (reference sequence). The CDR3 is made up of 12 amino acids. Trimming took 5 bases from V and 1 from J, leaving 5 bases between them. The CDR3 loop reads CASSERNTEAFF. The CDR3 region has the DNA TGTGCCAGCAGCGAGAGGAACACTGAAGCTTTCTTT.